Below, one T cell receptor beta chain is given with its context. Antigen specificity is unknown. Sorted-subset replicate PCRs used 200 to 250 ng DNA, tens of thousands of T cell genomes. Profiling relied on immunoSEQ multiplex PCR, and the TCRdb table lists in-frame clones only, not all of them. This sample has a few million clones, with approximately 93% found just once. The CDR3 totals 16 residues. Trimming cost V 2 bases and J 2 bases, with 15 bases left between them. Germline lookup yields CDR1 KGHSH and CDR2 LQKENI. The sample originates from a study of shared clonotypes between healthy human individuals. Broader study findings: Having only a few donors restricted how much genetic and exposure-history diversity was captured. Sampling covered blood only; tissue repertoires likely differ.

Sequences were obtained from naive CD4+ T cells from PBMCs. Subset: CD45RA+ positively selected. The rearrangement uses TRBV18 and TRBJ1-2; D may be TRBD1 (5 bases). This sequence originates from a man aged 18 to 29 in good health. Some clones in this sample may be carry-over from other donors' samples. DNA for the CDR3: TGTGCCAGCTCACCAGGGACGGGGAGTCCGAACTATGGCTACACCTTC. It is translated as CASSPGTGSPNYGYTF.